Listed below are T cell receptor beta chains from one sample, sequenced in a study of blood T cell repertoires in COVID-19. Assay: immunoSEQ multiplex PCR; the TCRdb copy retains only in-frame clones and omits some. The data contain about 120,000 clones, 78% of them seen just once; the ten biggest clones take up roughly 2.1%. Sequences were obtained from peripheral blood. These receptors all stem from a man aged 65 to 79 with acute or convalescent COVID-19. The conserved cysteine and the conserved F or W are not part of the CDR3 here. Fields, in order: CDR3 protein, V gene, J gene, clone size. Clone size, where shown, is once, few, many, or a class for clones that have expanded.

SATGNYGYT	TRBV20-1	TRBJ1-2	-
ASSGGDQETQY	TRBV27	TRBJ2-5	-
ASRRVEGIGEQY	TRBV5-1	TRBJ2-7	few
ASSLAQDTEAF	TRBV5-6	TRBJ1-1	-
ASSPPTSSYEQY	TRBV18	TRBJ2-7	-
ASSGTGTEAF	TRBV10-3	TRBJ1-1	few
ASTPEAANTGELF	TRBV5-1	TRBJ2-2	-
ASSNGGMNTEAF	TRBV7-9	TRBJ1-1	-
ASSGRTGGNTEAF	TRBV7-9	TRBJ1-1	few
ASSADRGSYGYT	TRBV5-4	TRBJ1-2	few
ASKRGYEQY	TRBV19	TRBJ2-7	-
ASRPPYRNSPLH	TRBV27	TRBJ1-6	once
ATRRPGGGYT	TRBV24-1	TRBJ1-2	-
ASSYTGQTYGYT	TRBV6-6	TRBJ1-2	-
ASSYVTSGNTDTQY	TRBV6-6	TRBJ2-3	once
ASSPETVKYNSPLH	TRBV5-1	TRBJ1-6	-
ASSLGSGGRTDTQY	TRBV7-7	TRBJ2-3	-
ASSLQGTQPQH	TRBV12-3/TRBV12-4	TRBJ1-5	-
ASSMARGARSQPQH	TRBV19	TRBJ1-5	-
ASSAVGGTGRTEAF	TRBV7-9	TRBJ1-1	-
ASSPTGGSTDTQY	TRBV19	TRBJ2-3	-
ASGLVQGARDIQY	TRBV12-5	TRBJ2-4	-
ASSKPGTGRTGELF	TRBV21-1	TRBJ2-2	-
ASREHRGDEQY	TRBV6-5	TRBJ2-7	-
ASSGDTLEAF	TRBV25-1	TRBJ1-1	-
ASSPNPTGFEAF	TRBV3-1/TRBV3-2	TRBJ1-1	-
ASSSRTSQSSYNSPLH	TRBV5-1	TRBJ1-6	-
ASSRPGVWTEAF	TRBV23-1	TRBJ1-1	-
ASSQTVSGGTGYT	TRBV4-2	TRBJ1-2	-
AWTAGQGNQPQH	TRBV30	TRBJ1-5	-
ASSLPGRQGDGYT	TRBV6-2/TRBV6-3	TRBJ1-2	-
ASSSAGTGKAF	TRBV6-5	TRBJ1-1	-
ASRPGQGYNEQF	TRBV2	TRBJ2-1	-
ASSLGQTNTEAF	TRBV5-1	TRBJ1-1	few
ASSLNRGFFNEQF	TRBV27	TRBJ2-1	-
ASSLKALTPRLPADTQY	TRBV5-1	TRBJ2-3	-
ASSWDRLYYEQY	TRBV5-1	TRBJ2-7	-